Below, one TCR beta chain is given with its context. Other DNA sequences in this sample translate to the same CDR3. This table comes from immunoSEQ multiplex PCR, and its TCRdb copy is limited to in-frame clones, with some not included. The sample consists of some 1.4 million clones, roughly 97% of them appearing once. The data were obtained in a study of shared clonotypes between healthy human individuals. The ends lost 4 bases at V and 3 bases at J; junction bases unmatched: 7. Per germline, CDR1 SGHNT and CDR2 YYREEE (reference sequence). This CDR3 region has 15 residues. The sequenced sample was naive CD4+ T cells sorted from blood. Subset of the sample: CD45RA+ positively selected. V and J are TRBV5-4 and TRBJ2-7; 10 bases are a match to TRBD1. This receptor was taken from a man aged 25-40 years in good health. CDR3 residues: CASSVRGQGLYEQYF. DNA for the CDR3: TGTGCCAGCAGCGTCCGGGGACAGGGGCTCTACGAGCAGTACTTC.